Given below is one T cell receptor beta chain in context. Its antigen specificity is not known. Nothing much larger sits one base from this clone, and base qualities are not available. V is shortened by 5 bases, J by 4 bases, and the region joining them spans 16 bases. Inclusive of the bounding cysteine and phenylalanine, the CDR3 is 14 residues long. The retained sequence is limited to the CDR3, 42 bases, with the frame set at the first base. Taken from the germline V gene, the CDR1 and CDR2 loops are SQVTM and ANQGSEA. The sample's time point label, in plain terms: cycle 4 day 1 (C4D1), after more than five weeks of nivolumab. All trial patients had relapsed after autologous stem cell transplantation, with cohorts A, B and C differing in prior brentuximab vedotin exposure. Using a Miltenyi CD4+ T cell isolation kit, CD4+ T cells were purified from thawed PBMCs through magnetic negative selection. The trial cohort comprised 60 or so patients with relapsed/refractory classical Hodgkin lymphoma whose best overall responses were complete response, partial response or progressive disease. In the multi-cohort phase II CheckMate 205 trial, trial patients received single-agent nivolumab. An independent review committee assessed best overall response using the 2007 International Working Group response criteria. PBMCs from the trial were collected at three points: immediately before nivolumab initiation (C1D1), and during therapy at cycle 2 day 1 and cycle 4 day 1. After peripheral blood was drawn into 8 mL Vacutainer Cell Preparation Tubes, PBMCs were isolated by centrifugation and then cryopreserved. Purified CD4+ and CD8+ fractions were prepared only for cases where an additional PBMC sample was available. Magnetically labelled cells were removed on LS columns in a quadroMACS separator, and the flow-through was collected as the purified fraction.

The source of the sample is a study of PD-1 blockade in classical Hodgkin lymphoma (dated by TCRdb to 2018 to 2020). For context, the study as a whole: Nivolumab dosing was 3 mg/kg intravenously every 2 weeks, continuing until either disease progression or unacceptable toxicity. A peripheral blood immune signature of response to PD-1 blockade in classical Hodgkin lymphoma was defined using TCR beta sequencing and CyTOF.

Genomic DNA was isolated using the Qiagen DNeasy kit from unsorted PBMCs as well as from negatively selected CD4+ and CD8+ fractions. TCR beta CDR3 regions were subjected to amplification by immunoSEQ multiplex PCR with primers that anneal to V and J segments. A synthetic immune receptor repertoire was used to minimize amplification bias, and any remaining bias was removed computationally after sequencing. From the authors' description of their analysis: Repertoire diversity was quantified as the Shannon entropy index using custom Python scripts. Unsorted, CD4+ and CD8+ repertoires were examined separately, except in combined analyses, for which CD4+ and CD8+ sequences were merged in silico. A clone was considered expanded if an increase in frequency of at least 2-fold after treatment relative to C1D1 was found, and a pseudocount of 0.5 was applied to clones undetected at baseline. Clones with 0 or 1 copy at C1D1 were defined as singleton clones, while clones with 2 or more copies were defined as non-singleton clones. Clones expanded in unsorted samples were assigned a CD4+, CD8+ or unknown annotation through matching of protein sequences in sorted samples from the same patient. Wilcoxon tests were applied to paired samples to test diversity changes from C1D1 to C4D1. In its TCRdb copy, this immuneACCESS table keeps in-frame sequences only and misses some clones. Where compared with another copy, unresolved V genes explain less than half of these, and the others have no known cause. That table gives V, J and clone size, and the DNA gave D and trimming. A total of over 25,000 clones appear in this sample, about 86% of them only once. The ten largest make up about 0.45% of the sample.

General conclusions and limits of the study: Lower diversity was observed in patients in whom nivolumab was started less than 1 year after ASCT, and these patients were excluded from later analyses so that confounding by immune reconstitution would be avoided. The study was restricted to a single clinical trial cohort, and the causes of repertoire differences, possibly disease activity or prior therapy, were left undefined. Trial patients achieving complete response had baseline diversity similar to newly diagnosed patients, whereas partial responders and progressors had significantly lower diversity. By C4D1, a significant rise was seen in CD4+ TCR diversity but not in CD8+ TCR diversity (p=0.0027 vs p=0.16), and the rise was most apparent among complete responders (p=0.02). Baseline TCR diversity was reported to be lower in newly diagnosed patients than in healthy donors and to be lower still in relapsed/refractory patients.

The V and J segments used are TRBV29-1 and TRBJ2-3, with the D segment identity uncertain. Here the sequenced sample was CD4+ T cells from blood, taken before the fourth cycle of nivolumab. The origin of this receptor is a human donor with classical Hodgkin lymphoma. The DNA reads as follows: TGCAGCGTTAGGACCCCCGACCGGCCAGATACGCAGTATTTT. This translates into CSVRTPDRPDTQYF.